This TCR beta chain was identified in a study of control samples from healthy donors and cancer patients. Trimming cost V 3 bases and J 11 bases, with 14 bases left between them. The germline CDR1 and CDR2 sequences are KGHDR and SFDVKD. This CDR3 comprises 13 residues. Libraries were prepared by immunoSEQ multiplex PCR; TCRdb keeps only in-frame clonotypes and omits some of them. The sample holds more than 25,000 clones; approximately 85% are singletons and the top ten take around 6.7%. The sequenced sample was PBMCs. The rearrangement uses TRBV24-1 and TRBJ2-3, with D perhaps TRBD2 (5 bases). This receptor was obtained from an older woman with head and neck cancer. In DNA, the CDR3 is TGTGCCACCAGTGATCTGACTACTTTAGGGCAGTATTTT. Translation: CATSDLTTLGQYF.